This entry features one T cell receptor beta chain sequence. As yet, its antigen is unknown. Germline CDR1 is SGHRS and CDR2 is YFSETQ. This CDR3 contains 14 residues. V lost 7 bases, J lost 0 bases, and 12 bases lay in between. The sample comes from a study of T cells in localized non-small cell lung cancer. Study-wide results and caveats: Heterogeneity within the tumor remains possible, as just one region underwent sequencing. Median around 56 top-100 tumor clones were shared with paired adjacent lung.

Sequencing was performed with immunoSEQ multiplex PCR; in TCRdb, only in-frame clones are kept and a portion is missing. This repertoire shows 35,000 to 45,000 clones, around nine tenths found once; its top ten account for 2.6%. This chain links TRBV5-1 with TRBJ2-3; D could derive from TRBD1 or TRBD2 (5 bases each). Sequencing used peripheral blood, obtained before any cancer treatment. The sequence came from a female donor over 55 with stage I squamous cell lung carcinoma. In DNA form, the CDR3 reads TGCGCCAGCGGGACCGGGGATAGCACAGATACGCAGTATTTT. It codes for CASGTGDSTDTQYF.